This record looks at one T cell receptor (beta chain) sequence and its context. Its antigen is currently unknown. The data stem from a study of shared clonotypes between healthy human individuals. Background on the study: Three CD4 naive, three CD4 memory, two CD8 naive and one CD8 memory plate were used per donor. Study results and caveats: Sampling was confined to blood; repertoires within tissues likely differ.

Germline V gene lookup returns CDR1 MNHEY and CDR2 SVGAGI. V lost 0 bases and J 8 bases, leaving 13 bases between the germline ends. This CDR3 contains 14 residues. The naive CD8 population came from CD45RO-negative cells selected for CCR7, without terminally differentiated effector memory CD45RA+ cells. Study donors comprised healthy, HIV-negative adults devoid of recent acute infection or vaccination. Using immunoSEQ multiplex PCR, the repertoire was profiled, and TCRdb retains in-frame clones only, with some absent. Of about 2,100,000 clones listed, around 93% are singletons. Sequencing was carried out using naive CD8+ T cells from PBMCs. The receptor was isolated from a man between 18 and 29 years old in good health. Some clones in this sample may be carry-over from other donors' samples. The rearrangement uses TRBV6-5 and TRBJ1-2; tentatively, D is TRBD1 (5 bases). The CDR3 sequence: CASSYSEARGGYTF. The CDR3 region has the DNA TGTGCCAGCAGTTACTCGGAGGCCCGGGGCGGCTACACCTTC.